This T cell receptor (beta chain) comes out of a study of blood T cell repertoires in COVID-19. In the source study's methods: It was from reference gene primer amplification that nucleated cell counts were estimated. Some clones are missing from TCRdb's copy, which holds only in-frame ones; the method was immunoSEQ multiplex PCR. Clonal size and the V and J genes are those of that table, whereas D and trimming came from the DNA. In the table there are 32,000 or so clones, around 88% of which are singletons. Germline V lookup: CDR1 LGHNA, CDR2 YNFKEQ. V was pared by 6 bases and J by 10 bases, with 12 bases of the junction left unmatched. This CDR3 region has 15 residues.

The clonotype was recovered from a human donor in a cohort sampled during active COVID-19. The gene calls are TRBV4-2 and TRBJ1-6; 7 bases match TRBD1. What was sequenced was peripheral blood. This CDR3 reads CASRPQTGSESPLHF. CDR3 bases: TGTGCCAGCAGGCCTCAGACAGGGTCGGAATCACCCCTCCACTTT.